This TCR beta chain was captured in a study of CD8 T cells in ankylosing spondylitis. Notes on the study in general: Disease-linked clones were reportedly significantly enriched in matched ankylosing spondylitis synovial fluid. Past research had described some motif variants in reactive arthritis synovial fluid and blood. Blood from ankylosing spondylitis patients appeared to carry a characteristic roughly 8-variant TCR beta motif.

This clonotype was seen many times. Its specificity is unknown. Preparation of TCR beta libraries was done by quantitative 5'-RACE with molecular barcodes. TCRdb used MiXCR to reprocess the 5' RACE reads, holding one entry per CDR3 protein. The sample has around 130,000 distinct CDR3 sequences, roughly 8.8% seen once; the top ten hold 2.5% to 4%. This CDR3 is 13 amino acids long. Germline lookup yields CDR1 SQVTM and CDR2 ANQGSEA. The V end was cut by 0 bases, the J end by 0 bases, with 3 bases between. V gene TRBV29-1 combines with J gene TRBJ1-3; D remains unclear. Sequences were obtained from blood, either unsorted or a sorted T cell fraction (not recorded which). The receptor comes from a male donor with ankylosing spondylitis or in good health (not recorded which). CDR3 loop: CSVEDTSGNTIYF. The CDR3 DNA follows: TGCAGCGTTGAAGACACCTCTGGAAACACCATATATTTT.